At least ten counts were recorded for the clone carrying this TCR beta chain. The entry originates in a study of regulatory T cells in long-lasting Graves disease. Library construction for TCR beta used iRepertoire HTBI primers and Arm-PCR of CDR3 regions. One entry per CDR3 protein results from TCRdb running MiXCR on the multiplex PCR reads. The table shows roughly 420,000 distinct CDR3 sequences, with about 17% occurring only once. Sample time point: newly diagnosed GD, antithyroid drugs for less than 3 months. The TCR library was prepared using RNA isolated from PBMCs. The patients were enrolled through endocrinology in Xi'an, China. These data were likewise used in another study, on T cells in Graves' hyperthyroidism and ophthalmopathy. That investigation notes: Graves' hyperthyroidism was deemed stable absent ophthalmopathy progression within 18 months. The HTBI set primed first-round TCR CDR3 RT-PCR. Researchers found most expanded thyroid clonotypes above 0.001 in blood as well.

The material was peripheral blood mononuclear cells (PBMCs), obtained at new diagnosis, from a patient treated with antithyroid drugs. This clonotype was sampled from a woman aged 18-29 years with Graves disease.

The CDR3 bases are TGTGCCAGCAGTTCCCCTAATGAAAAACTGTTTTTT. Amino acids: CASSSPNEKLFF. The V and J genes are TRBV12-3 or TRBV12-4 and TRBJ1-4, with D uncertain. The CDR3 has 12 residues. Trimming removed 4 bases at V and 3 bases at J, with 3 bases between.